This record looks at one TCR beta chain sequence and its context. These data originate in a study of blood T cell repertoires in COVID-19. The table came from immunoSEQ multiplex PCR; TCRdb's copy has only in-frame clones and leaves some out. The sample has about 73,000 clones, approximately 88% seen once. CDR3 length equals 15 residues. Germline CDR1 is SGHVS and CDR2 is FQNEAQ. Trimming removed 4 bases from V and 7 bases from J, with 17 bases in between. Sequenced input: peripheral blood. The receptor's source is a man older than 75 with active or convalescent COVID-19. The V gene is TRBV7-8, the J gene TRBJ1-5, with D tentatively TRBD1 (6 bases). CDR3 in amino acids: CASSSELRGGQPQHF. For the CDR3, the DNA is TGTGCCAGCAGCTCGGAGCTCAGGGGCGGGCAGCCCCAGCATTTT.